This passage covers 9 T cell receptor beta chains from one sample sequenced in a study of blood T cell repertoires in COVID-19 (dated by TCRdb to about 2020). The library was produced with the immunoSEQ multiplex PCR assay. Entries here come from immuneACCESS through TCRdb and include only in-frame sequences with V and J called. Some clones fail to appear in such tables; in the studies checked, an unresolved V gene covers under half of the shortfall, and the cause of the remainder is unknown. The sample profile shows fewer than 400,000 clones; 80% to 90% of them were found once. The ten largest clones represent around 5% of the sample. The specimen sequenced was PBMCs or T cells enriched from blood (not recorded which). Receptors were obtained from a man aged 25 to 40 who had recovered from COVID-19.

The DNA for the CDR3 is TGTGCCAGCAGCTTACCAGGGTACACTTACAATGAGCAGTTCTTC. It codes for CASSLPGYTYNEQFF. The chain has TRBV7-9 and TRBJ2-1; tentative D call: TRBD1 (5 bases). Trimming stripped 2 bases from V and 4 bases from J, with 12 bases between. The CDR3 totals 15 residues. CDR1 and CDR2 from the germline V gene are SEHNR and FQNEAQ (reference sequence).

The chain has TRBV30 and TRBJ2-3; 14 bases are a match to TRBD2. CDR3 length equals 18 residues. Germline CDR1 reads GTSNPN; CDR2 reads SVGIG (reference sequence). The junction had 12 bases not matched to a gene; V was cut back by 2 bases and J by 5 bases. CDR3 bases: TGTGCCTGGAGTACCCCACGGACTAGCGGGGGGAGACAAGATACGCAGTATTTT. This encodes CAWSTPRTSGGRQDTQYF.

Only a few counts were recorded for this clone. The chain joins TRBV29-1 to TRBJ1-5, with TRBD1 matching over 7 bases. The V gene's germline CDR1 is SQVTM and CDR2 ANQGSEA. After removal of 1 base from V and 4 bases from J, the junction contained 1 base not matched to a gene. This CDR3 spans 13 amino acids. This CDR3 reads CSVEGQGNQPQHF. Here the CDR3 DNA reads TGCAGCGTTGAAGGACAGGGAAATCAGCCCCAGCATTTT.

This clone was observed a single time. The chain recombines TRBV23-1 with TRBJ2-7; possible D gene TRBD1, 7 bases. TRBV23-1 is designated an ORF whose function remains uncertain. Trimming stripped 1 base from V and 0 bases from J, with 13 bases between. This CDR3 spans 16 amino acids. CDR3 DNA sequence: TGCGCCAGCAGTCAATGGGGGGACAGATGCTCCTACGAGCAGTACTTC. It is translated as CASSQWGDRCSYEQYF.

The chain is built from TRBV6-6 and TRBJ2-1, with 9 nucleotides matching TRBD2. There are 15 residues in the CDR3. Germline lookup yields CDR1 MNHNY and CDR2 SVGAGI (reference sequence). The trim removed 3 bases at V and 7 bases at J, leaving 7 bases unmatched. CDR3 sequence (DNA): TGTGCCAGCAGTTATTTGGGCGGGGGGGCGAATGAGCAGTTCTTC. Protein: CASSYLGGGANEQFF.

The V call is TRBV4-1, the J call TRBJ1-2, with D maybe TRBD1 (6 bases). Between the trimmed V and J ends, which lost 2 bases and 0 bases, there was a span of 10 bases. The CDR3 loop spans 15 amino acids. Germline V gene lookup returns CDR1 MGHRA and CDR2 YSYEKL. The CDR3 sequence is CASSQWDISNYGYTF. The CDR3 DNA follows: TGCGCCAGCAGCCAATGGGACATTTCTAACTATGGCTACACCTTC.

The chain recombines TRBV3-1 (or the pseudogene TRBV3-2) with TRBJ1-5; D not certain. This CDR3 region has 14 residues. The V gene's germline CDR1 is LGHDT and CDR2 YNNKEL (reference sequence). V dropped 4 bases and J dropped 5 bases, with 12 bases sitting between them. CDR3 residues: CASSPNRRDQPQHF. CDR3 nucleotides: TGTGCCAGCAGCCCCAATCGGAGGGATCAGCCCCAGCATTTT.

The chain combines TRBV5-1 with TRBJ2-1; 9 positions match TRBD1. Germline V gene data show CDR1 as SGHRS and CDR2 as YFSETQ. The CDR3 is made up of 16 amino acids. Trimming cost V 3 bases and J 2 bases; bases outside gene matches: 6. The CDR3 spells CASSWTGVRAYNEQFF. The CDR3 region has the DNA TGCGCCAGCAGCTGGACAGGGGTTAGGGCCTACAATGAGCAGTTCTTC.

DNA of the CDR3: TGTGCCAGCAGCACGACTAGCGCAAGACTCCGGGGAGGGGCCAACGTCCTGACTTTC. Translated, it gives CASSTTSARLRGGANVLTF. The chain uses TRBV7-9 and TRBJ2-6; 8 positions match TRBD2. Per the germline V gene, CDR1 is SEHNR and CDR2 is FQNEAQ (reference sequence). Germline trimming cut 5 bases from V and 4 bases from J; bases unmatched to any gene: 16. The CDR3 spans 19 residues.